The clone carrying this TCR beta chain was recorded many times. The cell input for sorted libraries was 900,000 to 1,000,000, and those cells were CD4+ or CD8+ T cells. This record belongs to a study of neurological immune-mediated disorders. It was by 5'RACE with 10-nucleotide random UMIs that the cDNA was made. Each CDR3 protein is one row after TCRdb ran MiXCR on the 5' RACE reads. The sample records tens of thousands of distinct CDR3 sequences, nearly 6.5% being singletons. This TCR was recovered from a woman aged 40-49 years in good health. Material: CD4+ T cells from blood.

CDR3 sequence (DNA): TGCGCCAGCAGCTTACAAGGACAGGGGACCTACAATGAGCAGTTCTTC. It yields the protein CASSLQGQGTYNEQFF. The J gene is TRBJ2-1, the V gene TRBV5-1, with 9 bases that match TRBD1. Germline V gene sequence: CDR1 SGHRS, CDR2 YFSETQ. Losses at the gene ends were 2 bases for V and 2 bases for J; bases not matched to a gene: 5. The CDR3 consists of 16 residues.